This T cell receptor beta chain appears in the sequencing data of a study of Ad26.COV2.S vaccination and SARS-CoV-2 variants. Looking at the study overall: Participants got Ad26.COV2.S intramuscularly, once or twice 56 days apart. Points from the study as a whole: Reportedly, spike-specific CD8+ and CD4+ T cell responses achieved substantial breadth once vaccination had taken place.

Clones were sequenced by immunoSEQ multiplex PCR, and TCRdb holds only the in-frame ones, with some missing. The sample has about 400,000 clones, approximately 87% seen once. Trimming removed 7 bases at V and 0 bases at J, with 13 bases between. Germline CDR1 is MDHEN and CDR2 is SYDVKM. This CDR3 has 15 amino acids. About this clone: Antigen specificity is unknown.

The treatment: approximately 18 received Ad26.COV2.S at low or high dose, single or two shots; 5 received placebo; per-sample allocation not given. Each sample was drawn 63 days after the first injection (of vaccine or placebo). The chain carries TRBV28 and TRBJ2-1; TRBD2 might be the D (5 bases). The starting material was peripheral blood, obtained in a trial of Ad26.COV2.S vaccine versus placebo. This sequence originates from a person between 18 and 59 years old who received the Ad26.COV2.S COVID-19 vaccine or a placebo. The CDR3 sequence: CASKRGLSSYNEQFF. CDR3 nucleotide sequence: TGTGCCAGCAAGCGCGGGTTAAGCTCCTACAATGAGCAGTTCTTC.